This T cell receptor beta chain was sequenced for a study of T cell responses to AZD1222 COVID-19 vaccine. Study-level findings and limits: In all cases, repertoires were sampled only after the peak T cell response. At baseline, just 5 or 6 AZD1222 recipients tested seropositive.

Data came from immunoSEQ multiplex PCR; TCRdb stores just in-frame clones and leaves some out. This table holds 95,000 to 100,000 clones, approximately 87% found once. In regard to this clone: Its antigen is as yet unknown.

The CDR3 runs 14 residues. Germline values: CDR1 ENHRY, CDR2 SYGVKD. V was pared by 4 bases and J by 6 bases, with 3 bases of the junction left unmatched. The origin of this receptor is an adult in good health. The rearrangement links TRBV10-3 to TRBJ1-5; the match to TRBD1 covers 10 bases. Here the sequenced sample was peripheral blood, taken on day 0 of AZD1222 vaccination. The CDR3 DNA is TGTGCCATCAGTGGACAGGGGGCAGGTCAGCCCCAGCATTTT. It codes for CAISGQGAGQPQHF.